This is a list of T cell receptor beta chains from one sample in a study of blood T cells in healthy people across ages. TCRdb analysed the 5' RACE reads with MiXCR anew, one entry per CDR3 protein. The table has more than 650,000 distinct CDR3 sequences, 22% seen once. The sequenced sample was blood. All receptors come from a man in his 70s in good health. The conserved cysteine and the conserved F or W are not part of the CDR3 here. Each record gives: J gene, V gene, CDR3 protein.

j_gene: TRBJ1-2; v_gene: TRBV20-1; CDR3aa: SARRQGTNYGYT
j_gene: TRBJ2-1; v_gene: TRBV4-2; CDR3aa: ASSQGTGEGNEQF
j_gene: TRBJ2-3; v_gene: TRBV28; CDR3aa: ASSRHSGGSDTQY
j_gene: TRBJ2-1; v_gene: TRBV18; CDR3aa: ASSPAASGRIGEQF
j_gene: TRBJ2-7; v_gene: TRBV20-1; CDR3aa: SASRRDSYEQY
j_gene: TRBJ2-3; v_gene: TRBV6-5; CDR3aa: ASRAPGQGPDTQY
j_gene: TRBJ2-3; v_gene: TRBV12-3/TRBV12-4; CDR3aa: ASTPWPTSTDTQY
j_gene: TRBJ1-2; v_gene: TRBV27; CDR3aa: ASSLSAGAGYGYT
j_gene: TRBJ1-2; v_gene: TRBV27; CDR3aa: ASSPDGYGHT
j_gene: TRBJ2-3; v_gene: TRBV5-4; CDR3aa: ASSPGQGKDTQY
j_gene: TRBJ2-3; v_gene: TRBV7-6; CDR3aa: ASSLGGLLDTQY
j_gene: TRBJ1-1; v_gene: TRBV11-2; CDR3aa: ASSFTGGDTEAF
j_gene: TRBJ2-5; v_gene: TRBV9; CDR3aa: ASSSGGYQETQY
j_gene: TRBJ2-3; v_gene: TRBV5-1; CDR3aa: ASSSLTESTDTQY
j_gene: TRBJ2-1; v_gene: TRBV2; CDR3aa: ARARPGGGSGNEQF
j_gene: TRBJ2-1; v_gene: TRBV12-3/TRBV12-4; CDR3aa: ASRPRGNEQF
j_gene: TRBJ1-1; v_gene: TRBV20-1; CDR3aa: SVRKGTVKMNTEAF
j_gene: TRBJ2-7; v_gene: TRBV7-6; CDR3aa: ASSLREKSHEQY
j_gene: TRBJ1-4; v_gene: TRBV5-1; CDR3aa: ASSLLGRGSEKLF
j_gene: TRBJ2-1; v_gene: TRBV20-1; CDR3aa: SARDQLAGVKYNEQF
j_gene: TRBJ1-5; v_gene: TRBV6-5; CDR3aa: ASSSPRGQPQH
j_gene: TRBJ1-6; v_gene: TRBV29-1; CDR3aa: SAQQGSNSPLH
j_gene: TRBJ1-2; v_gene: TRBV29-1; CDR3aa: SVENLYGYT
j_gene: TRBJ2-1; v_gene: TRBV10-3; CDR3aa: AISETTGYNEQF
j_gene: TRBJ1-4; v_gene: TRBV12-3/TRBV12-4; CDR3aa: ASSPRGKVVGTNEKLF
j_gene: TRBJ1-4; v_gene: TRBV29-1; CDR3aa: SVELGQEPEKLF
j_gene: TRBJ2-5; v_gene: TRBV29-1; CDR3aa: SAGTRGIRETQY
j_gene: TRBJ1-5; v_gene: TRBV6-1; CDR3aa: ASSELAAYSNQPQH
j_gene: .; v_gene: TRBV5-6; CDR3aa: ASSWGFSGSLSNEQF
j_gene: TRBJ2-5; v_gene: TRBV6-1; CDR3aa: ASRDSRTRRQETQY
j_gene: TRBJ2-2; v_gene: TRBV5-4; CDR3aa: ASSFGTGGIGELF
j_gene: TRBJ1-2; v_gene: TRBV20-1; CDR3aa: SAPLTQTTYYGYT
j_gene: TRBJ2-5; v_gene: TRBV20-1; CDR3aa: SAGLEWETQY
j_gene: TRBJ2-1; v_gene: TRBV21-1; CDR3aa: ASSEPSGTSSYNEQF
j_gene: TRBJ2-4; v_gene: TRBV4-1; CDR3aa: ASSQGAEKNIQY
j_gene: TRBJ2-5; v_gene: TRBV6-1; CDR3aa: ASRPLPTGEQETQY
j_gene: TRBJ2-3; v_gene: TRBV6-2/TRBV6-3; CDR3aa: ASSSSATGLTQY
j_gene: TRBJ2-3; v_gene: TRBV20-1; CDR3aa: SAQRDVGTDTQY
j_gene: TRBJ2-5; v_gene: TRBV5-1; CDR3aa: ASSLGALAGQETQY
j_gene: TRBJ2-3; v_gene: TRBV7-9; CDR3aa: ASSFPQRPAQY
j_gene: TRBJ2-1; v_gene: TRBV6-5; CDR3aa: ATRLASGSGEQF
j_gene: TRBJ2-5; v_gene: TRBV20-1; CDR3aa: SALTGYETQY
j_gene: TRBJ2-3; v_gene: TRBV5-1; CDR3aa: ASRTDADTDTQY
j_gene: TRBJ2-2; v_gene: TRBV12-3/TRBV12-4; CDR3aa: ATHRRQGGNGELF
j_gene: TRBJ2-1; v_gene: TRBV6-2/TRBV6-3; CDR3aa: ASTHGNNEQF
j_gene: TRBJ1-1; v_gene: TRBV20-1; CDR3aa: SASWAGKVANTEAF
j_gene: .; v_gene: TRBV12-3/TRBV12-4; CDR3aa: ASSVPGTSLNEQF